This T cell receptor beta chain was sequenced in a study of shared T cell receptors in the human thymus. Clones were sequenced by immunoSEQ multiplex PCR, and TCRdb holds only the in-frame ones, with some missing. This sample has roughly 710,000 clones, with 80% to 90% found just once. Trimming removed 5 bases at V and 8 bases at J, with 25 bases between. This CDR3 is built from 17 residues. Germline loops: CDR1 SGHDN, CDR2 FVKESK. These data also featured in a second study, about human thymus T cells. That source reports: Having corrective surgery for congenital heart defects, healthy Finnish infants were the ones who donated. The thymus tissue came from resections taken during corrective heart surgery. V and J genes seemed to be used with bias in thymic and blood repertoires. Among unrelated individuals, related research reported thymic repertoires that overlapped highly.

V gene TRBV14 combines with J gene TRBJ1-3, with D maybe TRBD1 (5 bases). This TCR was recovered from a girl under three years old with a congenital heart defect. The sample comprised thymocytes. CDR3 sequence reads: CASSIKKPGLASYTIYF. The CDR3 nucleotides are TGTGCCAGCAGCATAAAGAAACCGGGACTCGCGTCTTACACCATATATTTT.